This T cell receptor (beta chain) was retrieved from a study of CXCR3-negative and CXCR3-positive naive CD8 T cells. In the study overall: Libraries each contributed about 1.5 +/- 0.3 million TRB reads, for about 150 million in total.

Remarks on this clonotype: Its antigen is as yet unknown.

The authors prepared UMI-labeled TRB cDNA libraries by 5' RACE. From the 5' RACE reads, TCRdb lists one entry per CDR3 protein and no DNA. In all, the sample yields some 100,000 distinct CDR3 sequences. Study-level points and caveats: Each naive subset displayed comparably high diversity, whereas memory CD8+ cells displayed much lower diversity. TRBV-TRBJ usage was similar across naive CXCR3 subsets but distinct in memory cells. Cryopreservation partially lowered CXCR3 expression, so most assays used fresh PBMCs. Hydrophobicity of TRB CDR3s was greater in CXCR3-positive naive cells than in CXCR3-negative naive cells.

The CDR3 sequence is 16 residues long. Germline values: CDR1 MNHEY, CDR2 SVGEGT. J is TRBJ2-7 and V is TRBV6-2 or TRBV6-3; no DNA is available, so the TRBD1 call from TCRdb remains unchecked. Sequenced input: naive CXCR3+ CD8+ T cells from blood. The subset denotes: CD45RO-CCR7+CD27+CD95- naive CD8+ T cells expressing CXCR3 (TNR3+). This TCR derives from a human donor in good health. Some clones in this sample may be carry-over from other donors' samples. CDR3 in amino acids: CASSYSRDRSTYEQYF.